The 25 T cell receptor beta chains listed next were all sequenced from one sample in a study of cytomegalovirus exposure and HLA in healthy donors. Primers included in the PCR were 60 Vbeta and 13 Jbeta primers. Repertoires were generated with immunoSEQ multiplex PCR, while TCRdb's copy carries only in-frame clones and drops some. The profile shows around 170,000 clones, 80% to 85% of them singletons. The source material was PBMCs. These receptors all come from a boy aged 2-9 years in good health and CMV-seronegative.

This chain connects TRBV7-7 to TRBJ2-2, with TRBD2 matching over 10 bases. This CDR3 is built from 16 residues. V lost 5 bases to trimming and J lost 4 bases; unmatched junction nucleotides: 7. Germline CDR1 SSHAT, CDR2 FNYEAQ (reference sequence). This CDR3 is CASSPSGRGTTGELFF. The CDR3 bases are TGTGCCAGCAGCCCCAGCGGGAGGGGGACCACCGGGGAGCTGTTTTTT.

This clone was counted only a few times. V is TRBV2 and J is TRBJ1-5; D ambiguous. The CDR3 extends over 11 amino acids. Germline V gene sequence: CDR1 SNHLY, CDR2 FYNNEI. V lost 6 bases and J 9 bases, leaving 9 bases between the germline ends. CDR3 DNA sequence: TGTGCCAGCAGAGACCGGGGGCCCCAGCATTTT. This encodes CASRDRGPQHF.

The chain links TRBV5-1 to TRBJ2-3; TRBD2 aligns across 15 bases. The germline CDR1 and CDR2 sequences are SGHRS and YFSETQ. After removal of 3 bases from V and 5 bases from J, the junction contained 7 bases not matched to a gene. The CDR3 sequence is 17 residues long. The CDR3 nucleotides read TGCGCCAGCAGCTCCGGACTAGCGGGAGGGCCGGGAGATACGCAGTATTTT. This sequence encodes CASSSGLAGGPGDTQYF. Together with reference TRBV5-1 and TRBJ2-3, the CDR3 gives the full variable domain: KAGVTQTPRYLIKTRGQQVTLSCSPISGHRSVSWYQQTPGQGLQFLFEYFSETQRNKGNFPGRFSGRQFSNSRSEMNVSTLELGDSALYLCASSSGLAGGPGDTQYFGPGTRLTVL.

CDR3: CASSEQGGNYGYTF. The CDR3 bases are TGTGCCAGCAGCGAACAGGGGGGGAACTATGGCTACACCTTC. The chain couples TRBV7-2 to TRBJ1-2, with 8 bases lining up with TRBD1. Per germline, CDR1 SGHTA and CDR2 FQGNSA. V lost 5 bases, J lost 2 bases, and 4 bases stayed unmatched. This CDR3 region has 14 residues.

The chain carries TRBV5-1 and TRBJ1-5, with TRBD1 matching over 7 bases. Germline V gene sequence: CDR1 SGHRS, CDR2 YFSETQ. The junction had 8 bases not matched to a gene; V was cut back by 0 bases and J by 5 bases. This CDR3 has 16 residues. This CDR3 is CASSLDGVQGDQPQHF. The CDR3 coding sequence is TGCGCCAGCAGCTTGGACGGGGTGCAGGGGGATCAGCCCCAGCATTTT.

This clone has just one count. One end of the junction varies from germline; a read error may be responsible. The V gene is TRBV7-2, the J gene TRBJ1-2; 9 positions agree with TRBD1. The CDR3 loop spans 13 amino acids. Germline V gene lookup returns CDR1 SGHTA and CDR2 FQGNSA. CDR3 amino acids: CASSLAQGQGTSF. CDR3 in DNA: TGTGCCAGCAGCTTAGCGCAAGGACAGGGGACCTCCTTC.

This clone came up once. The chain has TRBV6-1 and TRBJ2-7; 16 bases line up with TRBD2. From germline, CDR1 is MNHNS and CDR2 SASEGT. V shed 4 bases, J shed 3 bases, and the junction held 6 bases outside the gene matches. This CDR3 has 17 residues. The CDR3 DNA reads as TGTGCCAGCAGTGGGGGACTAGCGGGAGGGATAATCTACGAGCAGTACTTC. Encoded protein: CASSGGLAGGIIYEQYF.

The sample holds one count of this clone. The genes are TRBV25-1 and TRBJ2-3; 9 bases map to TRBD2. Looked up from germline, CDR1 is MGHDK and CDR2 is SYGVNS. CDR3 length: 14 amino acids. J was trimmed by 1 base and V by 5 bases; bases with no gene match: 1. The CDR3, as DNA: TGTGCCAGCAGTAGGACTAGCGGCACAGATACGCAGTATTTT. Translated, it gives CASSRTSGTDTQYF.

The J gene is TRBJ2-7, the V gene TRBV2, with TRBD1 identical over 8 bases. The length of the CDR3 is 14 residues. The ends lost 6 bases at V and 4 bases at J; junction bases unmatched: 8. Germline assignment: CDR1 SNHLY and CDR2 FYNNEI. The CDR3 loop reads CASRGPGGRYEQYF. In DNA, the CDR3 is TGTGCCAGCAGAGGACCAGGGGGCAGGTACGAGCAGTACTTC.

The table lists this clone with a count of one. V and J are TRBV5-1 and TRBJ2-1; a possible D gene is TRBD1 (5 bases). In germline, CDR1 is SGHRS, CDR2 YFSETQ. Deletions cut 0 bases from V and 10 bases from J, with 14 bases between. This CDR3 region has 14 residues. The CDR3 here is CASSLDPGSGEQFF. The CDR3, as DNA: TGCGCCAGCAGCTTGGATCCTGGGTCAGGGGAGCAGTTCTTC.

V usage is TRBV6-1 and J usage is TRBJ1-1; D is undetermined. CDR3 length equals 15 residues. CDR1 and CDR2 from the germline V gene are MNHNS and SASEGT. V lost 2 bases to trimming and J lost 3 bases, with 13 bases between them. This CDR3 is CASSEILRDYTEAFF. The CDR3 region has the DNA TGTGCCAGCAGTGAAATTCTTCGCGATTACACTGAAGCTTTCTTT.

The sample holds a few counts of this clone. Compared with germline, one end of the junction differs, possibly owing to a read error. The chain links TRBV30 to TRBJ1-1; D is perhaps TRBD1 (6 bases). This CDR3 has 14 residues. The germline gives CDR1 GTSNPN, CDR2 SVGIG (reference sequence). CDR3 nucleotide sequence: TGTGCCGGGAGTGAGGGGGGGTGGGGGTCTGAAGCTTTCTTT. Its protein is CAGSEGGWGSEAFF.

The CDR3 loop is CASSQDPAGRTHEQFF. CDR3 in DNA: TGCGCCAGCAGCCAAGATCCCGCAGGTCGTACCCATGAGCAGTTCTTC. The chain carries TRBV4-1 and TRBJ2-1; D not certain. V shed 0 bases and J shed 8 bases, with 17 bases lying between them. CDR1 and CDR2 (germline): MGHRA, YSYEKL. This CDR3 region has 16 residues.

The chain employs TRBV19 and TRBJ2-7; TRBD2 matches 10 bases. The CDR3 is made up of 15 amino acids. The ends lost 1 base at V and 6 bases at J; junction bases unmatched: 6. Germline CDR1 and CDR2: LNHDA and SQIVND (reference sequence). CDR3 in amino acids: CASSIGASGSAEQYF. The CDR3, as DNA: TGTGCCAGTAGTATAGGGGCTAGCGGGAGCGCCGAGCAGTACTTC.

The chain employs TRBV7-2 and TRBJ2-7; TRBD1 matches 8 bases. Trimming removed 5 bases from V and 3 bases from J; junction bases left unmatched: 6. The CDR3 is 14 residues long. CDR1 is SGHTA, CDR2 FQGNSA, per germline. In nucleotides, the CDR3 is TGTGCCAGCAGCACCGGGACAGGATTCTACGAGCAGTACTTC. Encoded protein: CASSTGTGFYEQYF.

The chain has TRBV2 and TRBJ2-5; the D is unclear. V was clipped by 11 bases and J by 2 bases, with 6 bases between them. The length of the CDR3 is 10 residues. The germline V gene has CDR1 SNHLY and CDR2 FYNNEI. This CDR3 reads CAGTQETQYF. The CDR3 DNA reads as TGTGCCGGTACTCAAGAGACCCAGTACTTC.

Remarks on this clone: The junction departs from germline at one end; a sequencing error may be responsible. The V gene is TRBV7-9, the J gene TRBJ1-5; the D is unclear. The germline V gene encodes CDR1 SEHNR and CDR2 FQNEAQ (reference sequence). The CDR3 loop spans 12 amino acids. CDR3 bases: TGTTCCAGCAGCGTAACATCAGGGCCCCAGCATTTT. Translation gives CSSSVTSGPQHF.

The rearrangement joins TRBV18 to TRBJ2-3; TRBD1 might be the D (5 bases). Trimming cost V 1 base and J 2 bases, with 7 bases left between them. Germline CDR1 and CDR2: KGHSH and LQKENI. The CDR3 length is 14 residues. CDR3 amino acids: CASSPQGLTDTQYF. The CDR3 nucleotides are TGTGCCAGCTCACCACAGGGGCTCACAGATACGCAGTATTTT.

The V call is TRBV7-9, the J call TRBJ1-2, with TRBD1 as a possible D gene (5 bases). Trimming left V 5 bases short and J 2 bases short, with 12 bases between. Germline V CDR1 and CDR2: SEHNR, FQNEAQ (reference sequence). The CDR3 sequence is 14 residues long. The DNA of the CDR3 is TGTGCCAGCAGCGGGCAGGGAACGAACTATGGCTACACCTTC. This translates into CASSGQGTNYGYTF.

V and J are TRBV6-5 and TRBJ1-2; no firm D call. The CDR3 runs to 14 residues. In germline, CDR1 is MNHEY, CDR2 SVGAGI. V was cut by 5 bases and J by 4 bases, with 14 bases left in between. The CDR3 nucleotides read TGTGCCAGCAGTCCCCTCGGGTCGGCCTATGGCTACACCTTC. Translated, it gives CASSPLGSAYGYTF.

V usage is TRBV2 and J usage is TRBJ1-2; 10 bases fit TRBD1. Trimming removed 4 bases from V and 8 bases from J; junction bases left unmatched: 7. The CDR3 is 14 residues long. Per the germline V gene, CDR1 is SNHLY and CDR2 is FYNNEI. CDR3 nucleotides: TGTGCCAGCAGTGCCGAGGGACAGGGGCACGGCTACACCTTC. Translated: CASSAEGQGHGYTF.

V is TRBV7-9 and J is TRBJ1-3; tentative D call: TRBD1 (5 bases). Germline assignment: CDR1 SEHNR and CDR2 FQNEAQ (reference sequence). There are 15 residues in the CDR3. The V gene lost 5 bases and the J gene lost 0 bases, with 11 bases spanning the gap. This CDR3 reads CASSLNRFSGNTIYF. The DNA of the CDR3 is TGTGCCAGCAGCCTCAACAGGTTCTCTGGAAACACCATATATTTT.

The chain carries TRBV15 and TRBJ2-5, with 7 nucleotides matching TRBD2. Judging by the DNA end, TRBJ2-7 fits better; the J call may be wrong. Germline V gene sequence: CDR1 LNHNV, CDR2 YYDKDF (reference sequence). The CDR3 loop spans 16 amino acids. The CDR3 DNA sequence: TGTGCCACCAGCAGTGCGGGAGAAAGAAGATCCTACGAGCAGTACTTC. As protein: CATSSAGERRSYEQYF.

The V call is TRBV4-1, the J call TRBJ2-3; D is unclear. The ends were cut back, 0 bases at V and 0 bases at J, with 10 bases in the middle. Germline assignment: CDR1 MGHRA and CDR2 YSYEKL. The CDR3 consists of 16 residues. The CDR3 coding sequence is TGCGCCAGCAGCCAAGATCGTGGCAGGAGCACAGATACGCAGTATTTT. Its protein is CASSQDRGRSTDTQYF.

V is TRBV18 and J is TRBJ1-5, with 9 nucleotides matching TRBD1. V was clipped by 3 bases and J by 4 bases; unmatched bases: 19. The CDR3 has 20 amino acids. Germline CDR1 reads KGHSH; CDR2 reads LQKENI. CDR3 DNA: TGTGCCAGCTCACCGTTTCTGACAGGGGGTCAATCTGTACAAAATCAGCCCCAGCATTTT. It codes for CASSPFLTGGQSVQNQPQHF. Full variable domain (remainder filled in from reference TRBV18 and TRBJ1-5): NAGVMQNPRHLVRRRGQEARLRCSPMKGHSHVYWYRQLPEEGLKFMVYLQKENIIDESGMPKERFSAEFPKEGPSILRIQQVVRGDSAAYFCASSPFLTGGQSVQNQPQHFGDGTRLSIL.